This TCR beta chain was obtained from a study of CD8+ T cells in alopecia areata. Following extraction, RNA underwent reverse transcription to cDNA, which served as the sequencing template. Repertoires were generated with immunoSEQ multiplex PCR, while TCRdb's copy carries only in-frame clones and drops some. Of 200,000 to 250,000 clones listed, about three fifths were seen once; the top ten hold about 4.2%. The treatment is: oral pan-JAK inhibitor, 5-10 mg twice daily. Study observations and caveats: While patients received tofacitinib, many expanded lesional clones remained present in scalp and blood. Although TCR sharing was seen in mice, sharing across patients was less clear, possibly for HLA-related reasons.

The V end lost 5 bases, the J end lost 0 bases, and 4 bases lay between the germline ends. The CDR3 has 12 amino acids. Germline CDR1 and CDR2: MNHEY and SMNVEV (reference sequence). This clone was seen a few times. Its antigen is not known. Sample: CD4+ T cells sorted from blood, taken at week 4, from a patient treated with tofacitinib. The chain employs TRBV27 and TRBJ2-5; D is undetermined. This clonotype was sampled from a human donor with alopecia areata. CDR3 loop: CASSPDQETQYF. The CDR3 coding sequence is TGTGCCAGCAGTCCCGACCAAGAGACCCAGTACTTC.